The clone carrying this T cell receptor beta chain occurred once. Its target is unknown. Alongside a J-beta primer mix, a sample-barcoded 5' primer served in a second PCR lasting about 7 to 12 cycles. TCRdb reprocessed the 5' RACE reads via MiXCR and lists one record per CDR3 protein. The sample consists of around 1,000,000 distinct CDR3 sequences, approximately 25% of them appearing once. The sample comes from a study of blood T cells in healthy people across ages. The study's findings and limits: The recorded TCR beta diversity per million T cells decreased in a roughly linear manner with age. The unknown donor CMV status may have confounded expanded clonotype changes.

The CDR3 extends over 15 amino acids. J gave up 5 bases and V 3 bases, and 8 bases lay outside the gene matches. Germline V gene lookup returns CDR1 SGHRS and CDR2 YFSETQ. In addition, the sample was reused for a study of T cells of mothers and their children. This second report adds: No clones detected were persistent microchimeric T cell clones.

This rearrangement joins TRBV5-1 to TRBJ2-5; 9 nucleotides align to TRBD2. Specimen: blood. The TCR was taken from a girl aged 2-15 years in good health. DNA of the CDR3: TGCGCCAGCAGCTGGGTAGCGGGAGAAGGGGAGACCCAGTACTTC. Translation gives CASSWVAGEGETQYF.